These 10 T cell receptor beta chains came from one sample sequenced in a study of shared clonotypes between healthy human individuals. CD45RO negativity and positive selection for CCR7 defined naive CD8 cells, a population that excluded terminally differentiated effector memory CD45RA+ cells. The data were produced by immunoSEQ multiplex PCR, yet TCRdb's version contains in-frame clones alone and is incomplete. Altogether more than 550,000 clones are present, roughly 94% being singletons, with the ten largest covering approximately 22%. Sequences were obtained from naive CD8+ T cells sorted from blood. The receptors here all came from a man aged 30 to 39 in good health.

The chain recombines TRBV19 with TRBJ2-7; 8 bases map to TRBD1. The CDR3 totals 12 residues. The germline V gene has CDR1 LNHDA and CDR2 SQIVND (reference sequence). With V trimmed by 5 bases and J by 4 bases, 1 base remained unmatched. CDR3 loop: CASSGDRYEQYF. CDR3 bases: TGTGCCAGTAGTGGGGACAGGTACGAGCAGTACTTC.

This chain uses TRBV4-3 with TRBJ2-1, with 7 nucleotides matching TRBD2. Germline CDR1 reads LGHNA; CDR2 reads YSLEER. Trimming took 3 bases from V and 1 from J; bases not matched to a gene: 6. This CDR3 contains 16 residues. CDR3 residues: CASSQRGLGSYNEQFF. CDR3 DNA: TGCGCCAGCAGCCAGCGCGGACTAGGGTCCTACAATGAGCAGTTCTTC.

This rearrangement joins TRBV2 to TRBJ2-2; D is possibly TRBD1 (5 bases). V lost 6 bases, J lost 0 bases, and 8 bases lay in between. Germline loops: CDR1 SNHLY, CDR2 FYNNEI. The CDR3 is 14 amino acids. The CDR3 region has the DNA TGTGCCAGCAGGGACATCGCGAACACCGGGGAGCTGTTTTTT. Translation: CASRDIANTGELFF.

The J gene is TRBJ2-1, the V gene TRBV11-2, with TRBD1 matching over 7 bases. Germline V gives CDR1 SGHAT, CDR2 FQNNGV. This CDR3 is built from 17 residues. With V trimmed by 3 bases and J by 8 bases, 16 bases remained unmatched. CDR3 region: CASSFVRVIVRGYEQFF. CDR3 coding DNA: TGTGCCAGCAGCTTCGTCCGCGTTATTGTCAGGGGGTATGAGCAGTTCTTC.

This chain links TRBV28 with TRBJ1-4; D is unresolved. The CDR3 is 16 residues long. Per germline, CDR1 MDHEN and CDR2 SYDVKM. V lost 4 bases and J 5 bases, leaving 17 bases between the germline ends. The CDR3 sequence: CASSSPLRVMNEKLFF. The CDR3, as DNA: TGTGCCAGCAGTTCCCCCCTAAGGGTGATGAATGAAAAACTGTTTTTT.

The genes are TRBV11-1 and TRBJ2-5; D unclear. The CDR3 spans 12 residues. Looked up from germline, CDR1 is SGHAT and CDR2 is FQDESV (reference sequence). V gave up 5 bases and J gave up 8 bases, with 12 bases separating them. The chain's CDR3 is CASSPNSKTQYF. The CDR3 coding sequence is TGTGCCAGCAGCCCCAATTCGAAAACCCAGTACTTC.

A single count supports this clone. The rearrangement joins TRBV7-9 to TRBJ2-5; TRBD1 is a possible D gene (5 bases). CDR1 is SEHNR, CDR2 FQNEAQ, per germline (reference sequence). V was shortened by 2 bases and J by 4 bases, with 14 bases between the two germline ends. The CDR3 contains 15 residues. The CDR3 nucleotides read TGTGCCAGCAGCTTATATTCAGGGATATCAGAGACCCAGTACTTC. This sequence encodes CASSLYSGISETQYF.

V is TRBV7-6 and J is TRBJ2-7; the match to TRBD1 covers 11 bases. V gave up 3 bases and J gave up 0 bases; unmatched junction bases: 4. CDR1 and CDR2 from the germline V gene are SGHVS and FNYEAQ. This CDR3 has 16 amino acids. CDR3 DNA: TGTGCCAGCAGCTTGGGACAGGGGGAAAGCTCCTACGAGCAGTACTTC. This sequence encodes CASSLGQGESSYEQYF.

This clone was counted once. The genes are TRBV4-3 and TRBJ2-3; the match to TRBD1 covers 8 bases. This CDR3 spans 18 amino acids. V dropped 4 bases and J dropped 1; count of bases not matched to a gene: 13. CDR1 is LGHNA and CDR2 is YSLEER in the germline V gene. The CDR3 here is CASSPRDRISKGTDTQYF. The DNA for the CDR3 is TGCGCCAGCAGCCCGCGGGACAGGATTAGTAAGGGCACAGATACGCAGTATTTT.

The chain recombines TRBV27 with TRBJ2-7; 7 bases align to TRBD1. V shed 4 bases, J shed 6 bases, and the junction held 12 bases outside the gene matches. Germline V gene lookup returns CDR1 MNHEY and CDR2 SMNVEV (reference sequence). The CDR3 is 15 amino acids. The CDR3 protein is CASSSPGTAISEQYF. For the CDR3, the DNA is TGTGCCAGCAGTTCACCCGGGACAGCAATTTCCGAGCAGTACTTC.